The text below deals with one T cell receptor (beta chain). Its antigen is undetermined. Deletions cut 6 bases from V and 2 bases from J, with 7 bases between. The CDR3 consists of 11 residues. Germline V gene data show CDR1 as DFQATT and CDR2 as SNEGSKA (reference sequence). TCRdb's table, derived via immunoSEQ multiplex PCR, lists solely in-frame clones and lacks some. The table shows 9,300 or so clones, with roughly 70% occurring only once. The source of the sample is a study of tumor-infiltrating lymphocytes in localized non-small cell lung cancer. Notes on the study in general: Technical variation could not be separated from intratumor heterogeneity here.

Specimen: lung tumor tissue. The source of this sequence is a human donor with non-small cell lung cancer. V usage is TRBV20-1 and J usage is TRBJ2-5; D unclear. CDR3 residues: CSAGKQETQYF. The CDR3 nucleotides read TGCAGTGCGGGGAAACAAGAGACCCAGTACTTC.